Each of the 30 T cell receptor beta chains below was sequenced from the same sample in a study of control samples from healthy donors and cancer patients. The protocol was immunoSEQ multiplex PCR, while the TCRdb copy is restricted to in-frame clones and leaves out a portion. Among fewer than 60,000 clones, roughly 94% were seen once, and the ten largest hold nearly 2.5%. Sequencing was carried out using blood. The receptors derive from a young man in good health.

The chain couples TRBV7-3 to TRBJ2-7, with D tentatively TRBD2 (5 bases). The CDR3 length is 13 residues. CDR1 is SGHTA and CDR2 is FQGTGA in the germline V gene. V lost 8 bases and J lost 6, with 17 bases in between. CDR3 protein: CASSESGASEQYF. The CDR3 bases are TGTGCCAGCTCTGAAAGCGGAGCAAGCGAGCAGTACTTC.

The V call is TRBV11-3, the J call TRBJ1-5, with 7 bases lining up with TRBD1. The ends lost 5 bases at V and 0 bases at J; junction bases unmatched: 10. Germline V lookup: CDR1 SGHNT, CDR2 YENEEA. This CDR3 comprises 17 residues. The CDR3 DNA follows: TGTGCCAGCAGCCCCCGACAGGGTCGATATAGCAATCAGCCCCAGCATTTT. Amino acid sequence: CASSPRQGRYSNQPQHF.

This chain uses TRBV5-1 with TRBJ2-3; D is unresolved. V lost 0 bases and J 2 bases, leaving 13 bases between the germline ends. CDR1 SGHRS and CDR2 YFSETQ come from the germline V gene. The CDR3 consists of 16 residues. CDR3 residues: CASSLAAAAHTDTQYF. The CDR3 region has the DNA TGCGCCAGCAGCTTGGCGGCCGCGGCCCACACAGATACGCAGTATTTT.

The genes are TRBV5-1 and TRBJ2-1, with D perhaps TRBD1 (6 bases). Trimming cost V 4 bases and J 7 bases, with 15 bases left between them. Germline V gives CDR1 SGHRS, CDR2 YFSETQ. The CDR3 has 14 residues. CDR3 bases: TGCGCCAGCAGCCGATACAGGGATAAGAATGAGCAGTTCTTC. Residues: CASSRYRDKNEQFF.

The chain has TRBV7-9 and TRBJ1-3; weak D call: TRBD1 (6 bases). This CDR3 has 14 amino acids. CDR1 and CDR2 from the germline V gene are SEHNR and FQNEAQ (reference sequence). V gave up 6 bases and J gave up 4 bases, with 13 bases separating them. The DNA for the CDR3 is TGTGCCAGCAGTCCCATGGGGGCAGGAAACACCATATATTTT. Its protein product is CASSPMGAGNTIYF.

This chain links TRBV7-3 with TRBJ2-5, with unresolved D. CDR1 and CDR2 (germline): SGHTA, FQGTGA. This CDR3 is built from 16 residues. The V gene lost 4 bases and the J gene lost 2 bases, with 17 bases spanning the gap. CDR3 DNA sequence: TGTGCCAGCAGCTCCCCCCCCGAAGGGAATCAAGAGACCCAGTACTTC. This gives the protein CASSSPPEGNQETQYF.

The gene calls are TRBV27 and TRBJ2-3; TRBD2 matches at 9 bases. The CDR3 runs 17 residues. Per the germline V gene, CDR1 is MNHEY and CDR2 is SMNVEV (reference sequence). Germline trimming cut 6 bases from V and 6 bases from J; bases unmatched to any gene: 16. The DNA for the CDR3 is TGTGCCAGCAGAACGACAGCCCTAGCGGGAAATACCGATACGCAGTATTTT. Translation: CASRTTALAGNTDTQYF.

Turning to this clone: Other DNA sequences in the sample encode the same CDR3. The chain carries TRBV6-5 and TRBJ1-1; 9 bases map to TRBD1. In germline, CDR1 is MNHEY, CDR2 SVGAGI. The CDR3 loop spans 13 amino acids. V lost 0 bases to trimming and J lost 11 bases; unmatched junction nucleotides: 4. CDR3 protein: CASSYSGTGPAFF. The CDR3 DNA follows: TGTGCCAGCAGTTACTCCGGGACAGGGCCCGCTTTCTTT.

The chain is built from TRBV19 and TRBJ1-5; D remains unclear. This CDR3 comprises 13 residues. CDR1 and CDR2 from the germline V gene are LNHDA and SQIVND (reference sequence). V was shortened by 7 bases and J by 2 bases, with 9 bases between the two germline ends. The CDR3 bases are TGTGCCAGTACCGACTTTGGCAATCAGCCCCAGCATTTT. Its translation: CASTDFGNQPQHF.

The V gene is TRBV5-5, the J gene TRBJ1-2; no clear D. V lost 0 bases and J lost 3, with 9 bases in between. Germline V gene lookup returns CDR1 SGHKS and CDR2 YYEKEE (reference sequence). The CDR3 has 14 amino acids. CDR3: CASSLEALDYGYTF. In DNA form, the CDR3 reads TGTGCCAGCAGCTTGGAAGCTTTGGACTATGGCTACACCTTC.

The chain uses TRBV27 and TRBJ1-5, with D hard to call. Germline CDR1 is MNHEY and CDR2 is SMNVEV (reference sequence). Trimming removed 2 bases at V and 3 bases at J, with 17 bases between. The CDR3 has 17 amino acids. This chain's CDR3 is CASSLPFGSLLNQPQHF. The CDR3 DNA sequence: TGTGCCAGCAGTTTACCATTCGGCAGCCTTCTCAATCAGCCCCAGCATTTT.

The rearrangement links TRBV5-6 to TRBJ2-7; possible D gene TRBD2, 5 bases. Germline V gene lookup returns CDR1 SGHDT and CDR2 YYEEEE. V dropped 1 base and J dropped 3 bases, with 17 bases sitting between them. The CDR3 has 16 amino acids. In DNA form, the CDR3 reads TGTGCCAGCAGCTTGTCCGGCCCGGGATCAATCTACGAGCAGTACTTC. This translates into CASSLSGPGSIYEQYF.

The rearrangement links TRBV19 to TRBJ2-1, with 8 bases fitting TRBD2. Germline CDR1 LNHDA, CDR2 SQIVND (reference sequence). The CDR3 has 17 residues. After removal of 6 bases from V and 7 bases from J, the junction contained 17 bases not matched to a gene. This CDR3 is CASRTGPPAGDGNEQFF. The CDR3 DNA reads TGTGCCAGTAGGACTGGCCCCCCAGCGGGAGACGGAAATGAGCAGTTCTTC.

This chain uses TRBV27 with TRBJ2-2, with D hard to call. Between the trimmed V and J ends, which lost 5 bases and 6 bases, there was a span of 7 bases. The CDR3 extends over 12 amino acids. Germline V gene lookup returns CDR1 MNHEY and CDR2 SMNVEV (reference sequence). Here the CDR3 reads CASSEFAGELFF. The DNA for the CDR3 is TGTGCCAGCAGTGAATTCGCCGGGGAGCTGTTTTTT.

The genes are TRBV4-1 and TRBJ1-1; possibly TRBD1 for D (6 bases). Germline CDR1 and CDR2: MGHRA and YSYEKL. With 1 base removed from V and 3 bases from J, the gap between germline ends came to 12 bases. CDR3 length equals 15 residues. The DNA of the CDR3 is TGCGCCAGCAGCCAAGTCGGGGGGCGCGACACTGAAGCTTTCTTT. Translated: CASSQVGGRDTEAFF.

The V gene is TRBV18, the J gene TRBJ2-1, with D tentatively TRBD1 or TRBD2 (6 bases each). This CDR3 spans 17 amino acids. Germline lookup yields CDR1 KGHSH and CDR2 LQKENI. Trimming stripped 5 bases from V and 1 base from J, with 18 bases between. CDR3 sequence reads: CASSSDGGRRSYNEQFF. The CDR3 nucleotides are TGTGCCAGCTCATCCGATGGGGGGCGCCGTTCCTACAATGAGCAGTTCTTC.

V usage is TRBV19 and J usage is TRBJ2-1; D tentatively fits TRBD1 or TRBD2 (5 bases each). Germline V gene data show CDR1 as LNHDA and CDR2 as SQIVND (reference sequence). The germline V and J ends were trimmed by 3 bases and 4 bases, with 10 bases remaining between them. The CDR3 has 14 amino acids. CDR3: CASSMGRTYNEQFF. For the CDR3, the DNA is TGTGCCAGTAGTATGGGACGGACTTACAATGAGCAGTTCTTC.

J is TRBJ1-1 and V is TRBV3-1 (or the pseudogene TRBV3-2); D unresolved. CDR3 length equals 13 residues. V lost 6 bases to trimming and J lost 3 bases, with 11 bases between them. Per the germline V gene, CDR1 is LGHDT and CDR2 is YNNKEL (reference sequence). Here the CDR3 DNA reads TGTGCCAGCAGTAGCGACGGAGACACTGAAGCTTTCTTT. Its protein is CASSSDGDTEAFF.

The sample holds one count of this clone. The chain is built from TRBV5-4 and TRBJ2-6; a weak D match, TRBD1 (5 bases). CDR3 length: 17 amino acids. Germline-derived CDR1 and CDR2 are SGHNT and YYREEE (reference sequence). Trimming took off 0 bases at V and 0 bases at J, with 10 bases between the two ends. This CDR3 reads CASSLGRTISGANVLTF. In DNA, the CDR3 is TGTGCCAGCAGCTTGGGCAGGACAATCTCTGGGGCCAACGTCCTGACTTTC.

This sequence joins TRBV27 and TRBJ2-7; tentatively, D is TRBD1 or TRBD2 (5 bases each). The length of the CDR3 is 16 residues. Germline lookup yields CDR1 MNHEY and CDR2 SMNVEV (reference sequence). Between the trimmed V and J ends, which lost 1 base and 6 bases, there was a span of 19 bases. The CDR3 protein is CASSLYRQAPGTEQYF. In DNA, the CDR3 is TGTGCCAGCAGTTTATATAGGCAGGCGCCAGGGACCGAGCAGTACTTC.

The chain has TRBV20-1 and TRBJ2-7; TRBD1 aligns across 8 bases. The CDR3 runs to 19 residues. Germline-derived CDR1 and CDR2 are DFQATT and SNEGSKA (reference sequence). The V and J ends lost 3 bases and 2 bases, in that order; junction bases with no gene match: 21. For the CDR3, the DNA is TGCAGTGCTAGTCCCCTTGGGGAATCAGGGGGCGTTAGCCCCTACGAGCAGTACTTC. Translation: CSASPLGESGGVSPYEQYF.

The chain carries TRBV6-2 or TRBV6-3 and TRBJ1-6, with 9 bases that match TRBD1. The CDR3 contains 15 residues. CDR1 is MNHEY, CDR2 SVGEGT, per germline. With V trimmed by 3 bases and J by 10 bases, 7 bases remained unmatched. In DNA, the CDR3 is TGTGCCAGCAGTTATTTCGGGACAGGGAGCTCACCCCTCCACTTT. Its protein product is CASSYFGTGSSPLHF.

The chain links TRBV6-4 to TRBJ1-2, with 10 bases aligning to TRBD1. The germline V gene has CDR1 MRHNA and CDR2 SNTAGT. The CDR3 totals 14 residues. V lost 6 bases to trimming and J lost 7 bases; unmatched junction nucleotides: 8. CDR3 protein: CASRPGQGISGYTF. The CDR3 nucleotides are TGTGCCAGCAGGCCGGGACAGGGGATATCTGGCTACACCTTC.

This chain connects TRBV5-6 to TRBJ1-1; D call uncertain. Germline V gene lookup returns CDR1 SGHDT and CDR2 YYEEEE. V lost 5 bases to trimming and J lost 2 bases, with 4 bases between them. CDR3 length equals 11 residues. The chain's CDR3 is CASRLNTEAFF. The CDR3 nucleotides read TGTGCCAGCAGACTTAACACTGAAGCTTTCTTT.

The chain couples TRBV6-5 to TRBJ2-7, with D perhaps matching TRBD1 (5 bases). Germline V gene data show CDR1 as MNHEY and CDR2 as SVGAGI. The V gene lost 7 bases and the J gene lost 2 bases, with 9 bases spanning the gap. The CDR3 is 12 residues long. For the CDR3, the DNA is TGTGCCAGCATGCGGACAACCTACGAGCAGTACTTC. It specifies CASMRTTYEQYF.

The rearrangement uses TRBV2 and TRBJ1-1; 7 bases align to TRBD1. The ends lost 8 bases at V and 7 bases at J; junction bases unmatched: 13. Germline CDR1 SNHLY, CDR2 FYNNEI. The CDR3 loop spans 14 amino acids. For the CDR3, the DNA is TGTGCCAGCGTTCCGGGACAGCTTTTTGGTGAAGCTTTCTTT. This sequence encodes CASVPGQLFGEAFF.

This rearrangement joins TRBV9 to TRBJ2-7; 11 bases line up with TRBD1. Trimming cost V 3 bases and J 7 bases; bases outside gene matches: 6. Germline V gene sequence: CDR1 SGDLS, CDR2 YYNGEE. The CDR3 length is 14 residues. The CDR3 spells CASSAGQGAQEQYF. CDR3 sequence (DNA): TGTGCCAGCAGCGCCGGACAGGGGGCGCAGGAGCAGTACTTC.

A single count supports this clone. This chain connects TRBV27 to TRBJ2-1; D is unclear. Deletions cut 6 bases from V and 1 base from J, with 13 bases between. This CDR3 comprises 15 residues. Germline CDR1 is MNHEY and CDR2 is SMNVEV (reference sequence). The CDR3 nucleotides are TGTGCCAGCAGCACCTCGGGCGGTTCCTACAATGAGCAGTTCTTC. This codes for CASSTSGGSYNEQFF.

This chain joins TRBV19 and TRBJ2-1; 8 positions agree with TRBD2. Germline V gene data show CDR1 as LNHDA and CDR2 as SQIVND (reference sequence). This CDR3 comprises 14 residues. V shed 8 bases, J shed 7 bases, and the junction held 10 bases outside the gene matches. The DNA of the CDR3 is TGTGCCAGTGGTGGAGCGGGAGAAGTAAATGAGCAGTTCTTC. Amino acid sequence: CASGGAGEVNEQFF.

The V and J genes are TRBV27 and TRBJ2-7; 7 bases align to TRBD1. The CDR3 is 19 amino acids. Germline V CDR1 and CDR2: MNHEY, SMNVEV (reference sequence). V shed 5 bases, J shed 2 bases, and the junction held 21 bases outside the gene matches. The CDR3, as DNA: TGTGCCAGCAGTCGAAATCCGGGACAGTTTGTTAGAGGAACCTACGAGCAGTACTTC. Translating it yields CASSRNPGQFVRGTYEQYF.